Sequencing of this T cell receptor beta chain was carried out in a study of CD8 T cells in Susac syndrome. This clonotype appeared a single time. About 0.5 to 1 ug RNA was reverse transcribed with random hexamers. Amplification of TCR beta CDR3 across 54 Vbeta and 13 Jbeta was performed with immunoSEQ multiplex PCR. TCRdb called the immunoSEQ multiplex PCR reads again in MiXCR, with one record for every CDR3 protein. The sample comprises roughly 200,000 distinct CDR3 sequences, roughly 95% of which are singletons, and about 0.093% rests with the top ten. The CDR3 covers 12 residues. J was trimmed by 4 bases and V by 7 bases; bases with no gene match: 4. Germline CDR1 reads SGHRS; CDR2 reads YFSETQ. The authors negatively isolated CD8+ and CD4+ T cells and FACS-enriched TEMRA cells.

The sequence came from a human donor with multiple sclerosis. The rearrangement joins TRBV5-1 to TRBJ1-2, with TRBD1 matching 7 bases. What was sequenced was CD4+ T cells from PBMCs. CDR3 coding DNA: TGCGCCAGCCCAGGGGGTCCCTATGGCTACACCTTC. It encodes CASPGGPYGYTF.